Listed below are T cell receptor beta chains from one sample, sequenced in a study of T cells in localized non-small cell lung cancer. Assay: immunoSEQ multiplex PCR; the TCRdb copy retains only in-frame clones and omits some. The sample shows around 20,000 clones, about 85% of them seen only once. The sample here was peripheral blood, taken before any cancer treatment. The source is a female donor at least 60 years old with stage I lung adenocarcinoma. Both conserved end residues are part of each CDR3. The D gene is left open where the match is weak. Rows give clone size only sometimes, using once, few, many, or a class for an expanded clone.

TRBJ1-2,.,TRBV5-6,.,CASSFLAAIGYGYTF,TGTGCCAGCAGCTTCTTGGCCGCTATTGGCTATGGCTACACCTTC
TRBJ1-1,.,TRBV11-1,.,CASSQRGGEAFF,TGTGCCAGCAGCCAGCGGGGGGGTGAAGCTTTCTTT
TRBJ2-4,.,TRBV7-8,.,CASSSQEGGIQYF,TGTGCCAGCAGCAGTCAGGAGGGCGGCATTCAGTACTTC
TRBJ2-5,.,TRBV5-6,.,CASSDRTEGYQETQYF,TGTGCCAGCAGCGATCGAACGGAGGGGTACCAAGAGACCCAGTACTTC
TRBJ2-5,.,TRBV18,.,CASSRGTQETQYF,TGTGCCAGCTCTCGGGGCACCCAAGAGACCCAGTACTTC
TRBJ2-2,.,TRBV21-1,once,CASSRSGGNTGELFF,TGTGCCAGCAGCAGATCGGGGGGGAACACCGGGGAGCTGTTTTTT
TRBJ2-2,TRBD2,TRBV9,.,CASRSRGSGGNTGELFF,TGTGCCAGCAGGAGTAGGGGCAGCGGGGGCAACACCGGGGAGCTGTTTTTT
TRBJ1-5,TRBD1,TRBV7-2,.,CASSLEVGTGYGGQPQHF,TGTGCCAGCAGCTTAGAAGTGGGGACAGGGTACGGGGGTCAGCCCCAGCATTTT
TRBJ1-4,TRBD1,TRBV30,.,CAWRAGNRGLSEKLFF,TGTGCCTGGAGAGCCGGCAACAGGGGTTTGAGTGAAAAACTGTTTTTT
TRBJ2-3,TRBD1,TRBV7-2,.,CASSLDRGFTDTQYF,TGTGCCAGCAGCCTGGACAGGGGATTCACAGATACGCAGTATTTT
TRBJ1-5,.,TRBV19,once,CASSNGDLSNQPQHF,TGTGCCAGTAGCAACGGTGATCTAAGCAATCAGCCCCAGCATTTT
TRBJ2-2,TRBD1,TRBV5-6,.,CASSLVQGDTGELFF,TGTGCCAGCAGCTTAGTACAGGGGGACACCGGGGAGCTGTTTTTT
TRBJ1-4,TRBD1,TRBV25-1,.,CASSGGQGFNEKLFF,TGTGCCAGCAGTGGTGGACAGGGGTTCAATGAAAAACTGTTTTTT
TRBJ1-1,TRBD1,TRBV5-1,.,CASSPTGAYEAFF,TGCGCCAGCAGCCCCACAGGGGCCTATGAAGCTTTCTTT
TRBJ2-3,TRBD2,TRBV18,.,CASSRSAGLTDTQYF,TGTGCCAGCTCACGATCAGCGGGGTTAACAGATACGCAGTATTTT
TRBJ1-1,TRBD1,TRBV7-9,.,CASSPPYPGGSTEAFF,TGTGCCAGCAGCCCACCCTACCCAGGGGGAAGCACTGAAGCTTTCTTT
TRBJ2-5,TRBD1,TRBV7-7,.,CASSLPGQGLTQYF,TGTGCCAGCAGCTTACCGGGACAGGGGTTGACCCAGTACTTC
TRBJ2-1,.,TRBV19,.,CASSKGIYNEQFF,TGTGCCAGTAGTAAGGGGATCTACAATGAGCAGTTCTTC
TRBJ2-5,TRBD2,TRBV18,.,CASSLTSGETGWETQYF,TGTGCCAGCTCCCTTACTAGCGGGGAAACCGGTTGGGAGACCCAGTACTTC
TRBJ2-7,TRBD1,TRBV7-9,.,CASSRRRQGLSYEQYF,TGTGCCAGCAGCCGCCGGAGACAGGGCCTGTCCTACGAGCAGTACTTC